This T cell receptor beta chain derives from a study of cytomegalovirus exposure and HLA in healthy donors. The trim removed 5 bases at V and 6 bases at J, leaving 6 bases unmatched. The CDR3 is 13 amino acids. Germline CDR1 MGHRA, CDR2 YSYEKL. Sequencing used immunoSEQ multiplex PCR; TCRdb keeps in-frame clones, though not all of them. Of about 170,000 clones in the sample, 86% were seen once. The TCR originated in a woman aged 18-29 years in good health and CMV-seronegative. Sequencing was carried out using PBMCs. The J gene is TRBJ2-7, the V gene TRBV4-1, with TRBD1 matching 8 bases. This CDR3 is CASSDRGSGEQYF. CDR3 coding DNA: TGCGCCAGCAGCGACAGGGGTTCGGGCGAGCAGTACTTC.